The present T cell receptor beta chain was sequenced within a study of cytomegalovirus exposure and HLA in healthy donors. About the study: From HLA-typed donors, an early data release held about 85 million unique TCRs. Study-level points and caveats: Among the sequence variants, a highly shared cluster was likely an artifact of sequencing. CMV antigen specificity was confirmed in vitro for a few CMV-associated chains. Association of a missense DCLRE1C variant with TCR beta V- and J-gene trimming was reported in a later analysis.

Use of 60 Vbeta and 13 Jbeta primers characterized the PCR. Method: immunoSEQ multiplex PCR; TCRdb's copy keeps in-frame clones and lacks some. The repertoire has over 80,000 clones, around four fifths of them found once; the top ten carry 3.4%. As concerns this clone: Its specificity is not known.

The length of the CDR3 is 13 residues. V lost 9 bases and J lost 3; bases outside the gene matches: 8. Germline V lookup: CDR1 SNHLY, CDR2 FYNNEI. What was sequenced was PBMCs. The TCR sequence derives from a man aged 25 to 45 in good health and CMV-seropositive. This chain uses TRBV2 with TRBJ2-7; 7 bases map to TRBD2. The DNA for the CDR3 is TGTGCCAGTGGGGGGGAAGACCTCTACGAGCAGTACTTC. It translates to CASGGEDLYEQYF.